This entry lists 12 T cell receptor beta chains sequenced from one sample in a study of identical twins. Each CDR3 protein is one row after TCRdb ran MiXCR on the 5' RACE reads. The sample holds around 550,000 distinct CDR3 sequences, over 12% seen once. The same data also went into a second study, on yellow fever vaccine responses in identical twins.

Sequencing was performed on CD4+ T cells sorted from blood. The origin of the receptors is a woman between 18 and 29 years old in good health.

This clonotype was seen a few times. This sequence joins TRBV12-3 or TRBV12-4 and TRBJ2-7, with TRBD2 matching over 9 bases. After removal of 6 bases from V and 2 bases from J, the junction contained 5 bases not matched to a gene. The CDR3 is 14 amino acids. This chain's CDR3 is CASSQREEAYEQYF. The CDR3 region has the DNA TGTGCCAGCAGCCAGCGGGAGGAAGCCTACGAGCAGTACTTC.

The chain links TRBV15 to TRBJ2-1, with a weak D call TRBD2 (7 bases). V shed 3 bases and J shed 3 bases, with 12 bases lying between them. The germline gives CDR1 LNHNV, CDR2 YYDKDF (reference sequence). CDR3 length: 15 amino acids. In nucleotides, the CDR3 is TGTGCCACCAGCAGGTCGAGGGGGGGCTACAATGAGCAGTTCTTC. The encoded protein is CATSRSRGGYNEQFF.

The chain uses TRBV2 and TRBJ1-1; D is perhaps TRBD1 (5 bases). Germline V gives CDR1 SNHLY, CDR2 FYNNEI. V lost 6 bases and J 6 bases, leaving 17 bases between the germline ends. The CDR3 is 14 residues long. CDR3 amino acids: CASRVTTVGSEAFF. DNA of the CDR3: TGTGCCAGCAGGGTTACGACAGTGGGATCTGAAGCTTTCTTT.

This clonotype appeared a few times. This rearrangement joins TRBV11-2 to TRBJ2-7; D remains ambiguous. Germline CDR1 is SGHAT and CDR2 is FQNNGV. V lost 6 bases and J 0 bases, leaving 6 bases between the germline ends. The CDR3 runs to 12 residues. CDR3 loop: CASSISSYEQYV. Here the CDR3 DNA reads TGTGCCAGCAGTATTAGCTCCTACGAGCAGTACGTC.

This clonotype was seen a handful of times. The genes are TRBV7-8 and TRBJ2-2; maybe TRBD1 (6 bases). V lost 3 bases, J lost 0 bases, and 17 bases lay in between. In germline, CDR1 is SGHVS, CDR2 FQNEAQ. This CDR3 region has 18 residues. CDR3 DNA sequence: TGTGCCAGCAGCTTTAGTTTAGGGGGAACCACGAACACCGGGGAGCTGTTTTTT. Translated: CASSFSLGGTTNTGELFF.

The chain joins TRBV10-3 to TRBJ2-1, with 8 bases aligning to TRBD2. CDR3 length equals 14 residues. V trimming: 10 bases; J trimming: 6 bases; junction bases outside the gene matches: 11. The germline V gene encodes CDR1 ENHRY and CDR2 SYGVKD. CDR3 residues: CASRVSGAGNEQFF. The CDR3 bases are TGTGCCAGCAGAGTTAGCGGGGCGGGCAATGAGCAGTTCTTC.

This clonotype was detected a few times. The chain carries TRBV10-3 and TRBJ1-4; 7 positions agree with TRBD1. The CDR3 is made up of 14 amino acids. Unmatched junction bases numbered 8, after V lost 6 bases and J lost 7 bases. Germline-derived CDR1 and CDR2 are ENHRY and SYGVKD. The CDR3 coding sequence is TGTGCCATCAGCCCGACAGGGTTCGGTGAAAAACTGTTTTTT. This sequence encodes CAISPTGFGEKLFF.

The chain uses TRBV7-8 and TRBJ2-3; TRBD1 matches at 7 bases. This CDR3 region has 15 residues. Germline V gene sequence: CDR1 SGHVS, CDR2 FQNEAQ. Trimming cost V 2 bases and J 2 bases; bases outside gene matches: 4. CDR3 sequence: CASSLMGTATDTQYF. The CDR3 DNA is TGTGCCAGCAGCTTAATGGGGACAGCCACAGATACGCAGTATTTT.

There are a few counts of this clonotype. In DNA form, the CDR3 reads TGTGCCACCAGTGATTTAAGGGGAAACACCGGGGAGCTGTTTTTT. Its protein is CATSDLRGNTGELFF. V and J are TRBV24-1 and TRBJ2-2, with D maybe TRBD1 (5 bases). The CDR3 totals 15 residues. V was clipped by 1 base and J by 2 bases, with 7 bases between them. Germline V gives CDR1 KGHDR, CDR2 SFDVKD.

This clonotype was detected ten times or more. The CDR3: CASSSGGPYNEQFF. The CDR3 nucleotides read TGTGCCAGCAGCTCGGGGGGGCCCTACAATGAGCAGTTCTTC. The chain carries TRBV12-3 or TRBV12-4 and TRBJ2-1, with TRBD2 matching over 8 bases. The CDR3 sequence is 14 residues long. Trimming took 6 bases from V and 2 from J; bases not matched to a gene: 3.

The chain joins TRBV5-1 to TRBJ2-3, with 9 positions matching TRBD2. V trimming: 1 base; J trimming: 4 bases; junction bases outside the gene matches: 4. Per germline, CDR1 SGHRS and CDR2 YFSETQ. CDR3 length equals 15 residues. The CDR3 loop reads CASSLRSGSADTQYF. For the CDR3, the DNA is TGCGCCAGCAGCTTGCGTAGCGGGAGTGCAGATACGCAGTATTTT. The variable domain in full, with the rest retrieved from reference TRBV5-1 and TRBJ2-3, is KAGVTQTPRYLIKTRGQQVTLSCSPISGHRSVSWYQQTPGQGLQFLFEYFSETQRNKGNFPGRFSGRQFSNSRSEMNVSTLELGDSALYLCASSLRSGSADTQYFGPGTRLTVL.

The J gene is TRBJ2-1, the V gene TRBV24-1; TRBD2 is a possible D gene (5 bases). Germline V CDR1 and CDR2: KGHDR, SFDVKD. The CDR3 runs 12 residues. Trimming took 5 bases from V and 13 from J, leaving 14 bases between them. CDR3 DNA sequence: TGTGCCACCAGTGGTAGGAGGATTCAACAGTTCTTC. It encodes CATSGRRIQQFF.